Below are 17 T cell receptor beta chains sequenced from a single sample in a study of blood T cell repertoires in COVID-19. Clones were read by immunoSEQ multiplex PCR, and TCRdb kept only the in-frame ones, dropping some. The repertoire holds approximately 210,000 clones, around four fifths seen once, with about 0.91% in the top ten. Specimen: peripheral blood. These receptor sequences come from a man between 60 and 75 years old with COVID-19, enrolled during active disease.

V is TRBV5-1 and J is TRBJ1-1; TRBD1 might be the D (6 bases). CDR3 length: 12 amino acids. Trimming stripped 4 bases from V and 7 bases from J, with 11 bases between. Germline V gene data show CDR1 as SGHRS and CDR2 as YFSETQ. CDR3 nucleotide sequence: TGCGCCAGCAGCCCGGACAGACATGAAGCTTTCTTT. This encodes CASSPDRHEAFF.

V gene TRBV12-5 combines with J gene TRBJ2-6; D is perhaps TRBD1 (5 bases). The ends were cut back, 6 bases at V and 7 bases at J, with 16 bases in the middle. This CDR3 region has 15 residues. Germline V gene sequence: CDR1 LGHNT, CDR2 FRNRAP. CDR3 nucleotides: TGTGCTAGTGGAGGTGGACACCCCGGAGCCAACGTCCTGACTTTC. This translates into CASGGGHPGANVLTF.

This clone was observed a few times. The rearrangement uses TRBV27 and TRBJ2-7; tentative D call: TRBD2 (5 bases). The V and J ends lost 3 bases and 0 bases respectively, with 6 bases between them. The germline V gene encodes CDR1 MNHEY and CDR2 SMNVEV (reference sequence). This CDR3 comprises 13 residues. CDR3: CASSLRVSYEQYF. The CDR3 nucleotides read TGTGCCAGCAGTTTGAGGGTCTCCTACGAGCAGTACTTC.

This sequence joins TRBV7-9 and TRBJ2-7, with D unresolved. Trimming removed 6 bases at V and 2 bases at J, with 11 bases between. Germline CDR1 reads SEHNR; CDR2 reads FQNEAQ (reference sequence). The CDR3 is 13 residues long. CDR3 in amino acids: CASSAETPYEQYF. The CDR3 nucleotides read TGTGCCAGCAGTGCAGAAACCCCCTACGAGCAGTACTTC.

This clone has a handful of counts. V gene TRBV5-1 combines with J gene TRBJ1-1; possible D gene TRBD1, 6 bases. The CDR3 length is 13 residues. V lost 1 base to trimming and J lost 5 bases, with 9 bases between them. Looked up from germline, CDR1 is SGHRS and CDR2 is YFSETQ. CDR3 loop: CASSLPQGTEAFF. CDR3 DNA sequence: TGCGCCAGCAGCTTGCCTCAGGGGACTGAAGCTTTCTTT.

The CDR3 coding sequence is TGTGCCAGCAGCTTTTCACAGCAAGCTTTCTTT. Translation gives CASSFSQQAFF. V is TRBV7-2 and J is TRBJ1-1; D ambiguous. In germline, CDR1 is SGHTA, CDR2 FQGNSA. This CDR3 spans 11 amino acids. V was clipped by 3 bases and J by 9 bases, with 8 bases between them.

The chain joins TRBV11-2 to TRBJ1-2; D uncertain. CDR3 size: 13 residues. CDR1 SGHAT and CDR2 FQNNGV come from the germline V gene. Trimming pared 5 bases from V and 5 bases from J, leaving 12 bases between. The CDR3 loop is CASSPDGLYGYTF. In nucleotides, the CDR3 is TGTGCCAGCAGCCCAGACGGACTTTATGGCTACACCTTC.

The chain joins TRBV19 to TRBJ1-5; no clear D gene. The CDR3 is made up of 16 amino acids. With 1 base removed from V and 0 bases from J, the gap between germline ends came to 10 bases. Germline V lookup: CDR1 LNHDA, CDR2 SQIVND (reference sequence). This CDR3 is CASSIASGYSNQPQHF. In DNA, the CDR3 is TGTGCCAGTAGTATAGCGTCGGGGTATAGCAATCAGCCCCAGCATTTT.

With respect to this clone: The sample holds other DNA sequences that translate to the same CDR3. The J gene is TRBJ1-1, the V gene TRBV7-9; no firm D call. This CDR3 is 13 amino acids long. V was trimmed by 4 bases and J by 0 bases, leaving 6 bases between them. Germline V gives CDR1 SEHNR, CDR2 FQNEAQ (reference sequence). CDR3 sequence reads: CASSSTLNTEAFF. CDR3 nucleotides: TGTGCCAGCAGCTCGACATTGAACACTGAAGCTTTCTTT.

This clone was found a few times. J is TRBJ2-7 and V is TRBV5-1; 8 nucleotides match TRBD1. CDR3 length: 14 residues. V trimming: 5 bases; J trimming: 4 bases; junction bases outside the gene matches: 8. CDR1 and CDR2 (germline): SGHRS, YFSETQ. The CDR3 here is CASRRGRGQYEQYF. For the CDR3, the DNA is TGCGCCAGCAGGAGGGGCAGGGGGCAATACGAGCAGTACTTC.

The gene calls are TRBV3-1 (or the pseudogene TRBV3-2) and TRBJ1-2; D not certain. The CDR3 consists of 12 residues. V was pared by 5 bases and J by 5 bases, with 9 bases between. CDR1 is LGHDT, CDR2 YNNKEL, per germline (reference sequence). CDR3 protein: CASSTEGYGYTF. Here the CDR3 DNA reads TGTGCCAGCAGCACGGAGGGATATGGCTACACCTTC.

V is TRBV2 and J is TRBJ1-4, with 9 bases lining up with TRBD1. The CDR3 totals 15 residues. Germline V CDR1 and CDR2: SNHLY, FYNNEI. With V trimmed by 2 bases and J by 5 bases, 3 bases remained unmatched. CDR3 in amino acids: CASSEQGQGNEKLFF. CDR3 nucleotides: TGTGCCAGCAGTGAACAAGGACAGGGGAATGAAAAACTGTTTTTT. Combining the CDR3 with reference TRBV2 and TRBJ1-4 gives the whole variable domain EPEVTQTPSHQVTQMGQEVILRCVPISNHLYFYWYRQILGQKVEFLVSFYNNEISEKSEIFDDQFSVERPDGSNFTLKIRSTKLEDSAMYFCASSEQGQGNEKLFFGSGTQLSVL.

V and J are TRBV6-4 and TRBJ2-3; possibly TRBD1 for D (5 bases). Germline V lookup: CDR1 MRHNA, CDR2 SNTAGT. The CDR3 covers 15 residues. Trimming stripped 4 bases from V and 1 base from J, with 12 bases between. Written as DNA, the CDR3 is TGTGCCAGCAGTGTACAAGGGGCCGGCACAGATACGCAGTATTTT. Its protein product is CASSVQGAGTDTQYF.

This chain joins TRBV3-1 (or the pseudogene TRBV3-2) and TRBJ2-5; 7 positions agree with TRBD2. Germline assignment: CDR1 LGHDT and CDR2 YNNKEL (reference sequence). With 2 bases clipped from V and 2 bases from J, the junction kept 14 bases outside the gene matches. This CDR3 region has 18 residues. CDR3 bases: TGTGCCAGCAGCCAAACTATACTAGCGACAACCGGACAAGAGACCCAGTACTTC. Its translation: CASSQTILATTGQETQYF.

The rearrangement uses TRBV5-1 and TRBJ2-7, with D perhaps TRBD2 (6 bases). The V and J ends lost 0 bases and 3 bases respectively, with 13 bases between them. The CDR3 is 15 amino acids. The germline V gene has CDR1 SGHRS and CDR2 YFSETQ. CDR3 nucleotide sequence: TGCGCCAGCAGCTTGGGCGGAGGGATGGGCTACGAGCAGTACTTC. Translated, it gives CASSLGGGMGYEQYF.

This chain connects TRBV3-1 (or the pseudogene TRBV3-2) to TRBJ1-5; D gene ambiguous. With 1 base removed from V and 6 bases from J, the gap between germline ends came to 10 bases. Germline V gene data show CDR1 as LGHDT and CDR2 as YNNKEL (reference sequence). The length of the CDR3 is 14 residues. The CDR3 protein is CASSQAGSSQPQHF. CDR3 in DNA: TGTGCCAGCAGCCAAGCGGGGTCTAGTCAGCCCCAGCATTTT.

The J gene is TRBJ2-7, the V gene TRBV11-3; 7 bases line up with TRBD2. The CDR3 covers 15 residues. The germline CDR1 and CDR2 sequences are SGHNT and YENEEA. V lost 5 bases and J lost 2; bases outside the gene matches: 9. CDR3: CASSGRGGQAYEQYF. The DNA of the CDR3 is TGTGCCAGCAGCGGGAGGGGAGGACAAGCCTACGAGCAGTACTTC.